Following are 14 T cell receptor beta chains from one sample sequenced in a study of blood T cell repertoires in COVID-19. Profiling relied on immunoSEQ multiplex PCR, and the TCRdb table lists in-frame clones only, not all of them. The repertoire holds 150,000 or so clones, with approximately 84% as singletons. The sequencing sample was made of PBMCs or T cells enriched from blood (not recorded which). These receptors were taken from a woman aged 45-65 years who had recovered from COVID-19.

As DNA, the CDR3 is TGTGCCAGCAGGGTGACTAGCGGGAGGGCAGATACGCAGTATTTT. It translates to CASRVTSGRADTQYF. V and J are TRBV6-5 and TRBJ2-3; 14 bases line up with TRBD2. The V and J ends lost 6 bases and 4 bases, in that order; junction bases with no gene match: 3. The length of the CDR3 is 15 residues. Germline V lookup: CDR1 MNHEY, CDR2 SVGAGI.

V usage is TRBV6-5 and J usage is TRBJ1-1; 7 positions agree with TRBD1. CDR3 length: 13 residues. The J segment lost 5 bases and the V segment lost 6 bases, leaving 6 bases of the junction unmatched. CDR1 and CDR2 (germline): MNHEY, SVGAGI. The CDR3 here is CASRRQGSTEAFF. As DNA, the CDR3 is TGTGCCAGCAGGCGACAGGGAAGTACTGAAGCTTTCTTT.

This chain uses TRBV6-5 with TRBJ1-2; no reliable D call. Per the germline V gene, CDR1 is MNHEY and CDR2 is SVGAGI. This CDR3 is 15 amino acids long. V was trimmed by 7 bases and J by 4 bases, leaving 19 bases between them. The CDR3 sequence: CASIPGGLATYGYTF. The CDR3 DNA is TGTGCCAGCATCCCTGGAGGGTTGGCTACCTATGGCTACACCTTC.

The chain has TRBV19 and TRBJ2-5, with 8 bases identical to TRBD1. CDR1 is LNHDA and CDR2 is SQIVND in the germline V gene (reference sequence). The CDR3 consists of 15 residues. V trimming: 5 bases; J trimming: 1 base; junction bases outside the gene matches: 6. The chain's CDR3 is CASSLDRVGQETQYF. The DNA of the CDR3 is TGTGCCAGTAGTTTGGACAGGGTCGGCCAAGAGACCCAGTACTTC.

Here the CDR3 reads CASSQTGYYQPQHF. The CDR3, as DNA: TGTGCCAGCAGCCAGACAGGGTACTATCAGCCCCAGCATTTT. The rearrangement links TRBV3-1 (or the pseudogene TRBV3-2) to TRBJ1-5, with 7 bases identical to TRBD1. Germline loops: CDR1 LGHDT, CDR2 YNNKEL (reference sequence). V gave up 3 bases and J gave up 5 bases; unmatched junction bases: 4. The CDR3 runs 14 residues.

V gene TRBV19 combines with J gene TRBJ2-4, with D perhaps TRBD2 (5 bases). Trimming removed 3 bases at V and 0 bases at J, with 6 bases between. The CDR3 is 14 residues long. Germline V CDR1 and CDR2: LNHDA, SQIVND (reference sequence). Here the CDR3 DNA reads TGTGCCAGTAGTATGGACTCAGCCAAAAACATTCAGTACTTC. Protein: CASSMDSAKNIQYF.

This chain connects TRBV28 to TRBJ1-5; D is possibly TRBD1 (6 bases). The germline V and J ends were trimmed by 4 bases and 4 bases, with 20 bases remaining between them. The germline CDR1 and CDR2 sequences are MDHEN and SYDVKM. CDR3 length equals 17 residues. The CDR3 DNA follows: TGTGCCAGCAGTTCCCCAACCCTTGGGCAGGGGAATCAGCCCCAGCATTTT. Residues: CASSSPTLGQGNQPQHF.

The chain links TRBV6-5 to TRBJ1-3; 8 bases map to TRBD1. The ends lost 7 bases at V and 4 bases at J; junction bases unmatched: 6. Germline values: CDR1 MNHEY, CDR2 SVGAGI. The length of the CDR3 is 14 residues. The DNA for the CDR3 is TGTGCCAGCACCAGACAGGGGCAGGGAAACACCATATATTTT. Translating gives CASTRQGQGNTIYF.

The V gene is TRBV5-6, the J gene TRBJ2-3; D not certain. V lost 3 bases, J lost 2 bases, and 7 bases lay in between. Germline V gives CDR1 SGHDT, CDR2 YYEEEE. The length of the CDR3 is 13 residues. CDR3 protein: CASSSRNTDTQYF. In nucleotides, the CDR3 is TGTGCCAGCAGCTCGCGGAACACAGATACGCAGTATTTT.

This clone has more than one count but fewer than ten. The chain is built from TRBV6-4 and TRBJ2-1; 10 bases line up with TRBD1. With 2 bases clipped from V and 7 bases from J, the junction kept 2 bases outside the gene matches. Germline-derived CDR1 and CDR2 are MRHNA and SNTAGT. The CDR3 has 14 amino acids. Here the CDR3 reads CASSDGTGENEQFF. The CDR3 nucleotides are TGTGCCAGCAGTGACGGGACAGGGGAGAATGAGCAGTTCTTC.

This clone appeared a single time. The chain carries TRBV4-3 and TRBJ1-1; possibly TRBD1 for D (5 bases). CDR1 LGHNA and CDR2 YSLEER come from the germline V gene. The V gene lost 4 bases and the J gene lost 0 bases, with 18 bases spanning the gap. The CDR3 consists of 17 residues. The CDR3 nucleotides read TGCGCCAGCAGCCCGGGGGGAGTTAATTTTCTGAACACTGAAGCTTTCTTT. It yields the protein CASSPGGVNFLNTEAFF.

The chain combines TRBV12-3 or TRBV12-4 with TRBJ1-2; possible D gene TRBD1, 6 bases. The CDR3 extends over 13 amino acids. The ends were cut back, 3 bases at V and 3 bases at J, with 8 bases in the middle. The DNA of the CDR3 is TGTGCCAGCAGTTTCCAGGGGTACTATGGCTACACCTTC. Amino acid sequence: CASSFQGYYGYTF.

This clone was recorded a few times. The chain carries TRBV4-3 and TRBJ2-1, with 8 nucleotides matching TRBD2. The CDR3 is 16 residues long. Germline assignment: CDR1 LGHNA and CDR2 YSLEER. The J segment lost 3 bases and the V segment lost 0 bases, leaving 4 bases of the junction unmatched. CDR3 DNA sequence: TGCGCCAGCAGCCAAGATCTCGGGGGGGACTACAATGAGCAGTTCTTC. Translation: CASSQDLGGDYNEQFF.

The rearrangement uses TRBV18 and TRBJ1-1; 7 bases fit TRBD1. From germline, CDR1 is KGHSH and CDR2 LQKENI. Germline trimming cut 3 bases from V and 0 bases from J; bases unmatched to any gene: 10. The CDR3 covers 17 residues. The CDR3 loop reads CASSPSGTVILNTEAFF. CDR3 nucleotide sequence: TGTGCCAGCTCACCCTCCGGGACAGTGATCCTGAACACTGAAGCTTTCTTT.